The present T cell receptor (beta chain) was sequenced within a study of blood T cell repertoires in COVID-19. Study context: Sites across the United States, Italy and Spain contributed samples from acute and convalescent COVID-19. Nucleic acid was either cDNA or gDNA, and it came from T cells, B-cell-depleted T cells, or PBMCs.

J lost 5 bases, V lost 6 bases, and 6 bases had no gene match. This CDR3 has 14 amino acids. CDR1 is ENHRY and CDR2 is SYGVKD in the germline V gene. Under the authors' procedure: Amplifying reference gene primers gave estimates of nucleated cell counts. Sequenced by immunoSEQ multiplex PCR; TCRdb stores in-frame clones only, minus some. V, J and clone size are those of that table, while D and trimming were read from the DNA. The sample has approximately 250,000 clones; about 85% are singletons. This receptor was taken from a man aged 35 to 55 with acute or convalescent COVID-19. The source material was peripheral blood. The J gene is TRBJ2-5, the V gene TRBV10-3; 10 bases align to TRBD1. Here the CDR3 reads CAIRGTGEAETQYF. The CDR3 DNA reads as TGTGCCATCAGGGGGACAGGGGAAGCTGAGACCCAGTACTTC.